The 29 T cell receptor beta chains reported below all come from one sample, sequenced in a study of cytomegalovirus exposure and HLA in healthy donors. The PCR used 60 Vbeta and 13 Jbeta primers. TCRdb keeps only in-frame clones here, not all; method: immunoSEQ multiplex PCR. The table shows 210,000 or so clones, with 60% to 85% occurring only once. Sample: PBMCs. These receptors were obtained from a man aged 35 to 55 in good health and CMV-seronegative.

V and J are TRBV5-4 and TRBJ1-3; the D gene is possibly TRBD1 (5 bases). Looked up from germline, CDR1 is SGHNT and CDR2 is YYREEE (reference sequence). The CDR3 sequence is 14 residues long. V lost 4 bases, J lost 4 bases, and 12 bases lay in between. The CDR3 reads CASSIRDSGNTIYF. In DNA form, the CDR3 reads TGTGCCAGCAGCATCCGGGACTCCGGAAACACCATATATTTT.

As DNA, the CDR3 is TGTGCCAGCAGCTTACGGGCCGGACAGGGCTCTAATGAAAAACTGTTTTTT. Translation: CASSLRAGQGSNEKLFF. The rearrangement links TRBV7-2 to TRBJ1-4; 8 bases match TRBD1. J gave up 3 bases and V 2 bases, and 8 bases lay outside the gene matches. Looked up from germline, CDR1 is SGHTA and CDR2 is FQGNSA. The CDR3 spans 17 residues.

The gene calls are TRBV5-1 and TRBJ1-6; 7 bases align to TRBD1. The CDR3 is 17 residues long. V shed 3 bases, J shed 4 bases, and the junction held 10 bases outside the gene matches. From germline, CDR1 is SGHRS and CDR2 YFSETQ. This chain's CDR3 is CASSWRRPGQYNSPLHF. The DNA for the CDR3 is TGCGCCAGCAGCTGGAGACGACCGGGACAGTATAATTCACCCCTCCACTTT.

The chain joins TRBV7-9 to TRBJ1-5; tentatively, D is TRBD1 (5 bases). The CDR3 spans 13 residues. The germline gives CDR1 SEHNR, CDR2 FQNEAQ (reference sequence). Trimming stripped 5 bases from V and 7 bases from J, with 12 bases between. CDR3 region: CASSLGGAQPQHF. As DNA, the CDR3 is TGTGCCAGCAGCCTGGGGGGTGCCCAGCCCCAGCATTTT.

The genes are TRBV14 and TRBJ2-3; 8 bases map to TRBD2. Germline V gene lookup returns CDR1 SGHDN and CDR2 FVKESK. Trimming cost V 2 bases and J 4 bases; bases outside gene matches: 8. The CDR3 covers 16 residues. CDR3 bases: TGTGCCAGCAGCCAACTCCCGGGACTAGAAGCAGATACGCAGTATTTT. This encodes CASSQLPGLEADTQYF.

Of note for this clone: The junction differs from germline at one of its ends, possibly a read error. The rearrangement uses TRBV28 and TRBJ2-7; 8 bases line up with TRBD1. CDR3 length: 13 residues. Germline V CDR1 and CDR2: MDHEN, SYDVKM. CDR3 bases: TGTGCCAGCCGGGGACAGGACTCCCACGAGCAGTACTTC. Its translation is CASRGQDSHEQYF.

The rearrangement joins TRBV7-7 to TRBJ2-7; 10 positions match TRBD2. This CDR3 region has 14 residues. J was trimmed by 4 bases and V by 5 bases; bases with no gene match: 5. Germline CDR1 is SSHAT and CDR2 is FNYEAQ (reference sequence). The DNA for the CDR3 is TGTGCCAGCAGCCCGGGACTAGCGCTGTACGAGCAGTACTTC. It yields the protein CASSPGLALYEQYF.

This clone was detected only a few times. This chain joins TRBV19 and TRBJ2-5; 7 nucleotides align to TRBD2. Germline V CDR1 and CDR2: LNHDA, SQIVND (reference sequence). The CDR3 has 13 amino acids. Trimming took 5 bases from V and 3 from J; bases not matched to a gene: 3. Here the CDR3 DNA reads TGTGCCAGTAGTGTCCGGGGGGAAGAGACCCAGTACTTC. This translates into CASSVRGEETQYF.

The chain has TRBV2 and TRBJ2-1; 9 bases map to TRBD1. From germline, CDR1 is SNHLY and CDR2 FYNNEI. The J segment lost 4 bases and the V segment lost 3 bases, leaving 4 bases of the junction unmatched. The CDR3 sequence is 15 residues long. The CDR3 region has the DNA TGTGCCAGCAGTGAGGAACAGGGGGCTTACAATGAGCAGTTCTTC. Translated, it gives CASSEEQGAYNEQFF.

In DNA form, the CDR3 reads TGTGCCTGGAGTGTAAGGGGGTCGGGAGGCACCCAGTACTTC. It codes for CAWSVRGSGGTQYF. The J gene is TRBJ2-5, the V gene TRBV30, with TRBD2 as a possible D gene (7 bases). The CDR3 length is 14 residues. Trimming cost V 0 bases and J 8 bases, with 16 bases left between them. The germline gives CDR1 GTSNPN, CDR2 SVGIG (reference sequence).

The chain carries TRBV6-6 and TRBJ2-7; no definite D call. Germline V CDR1 and CDR2: MNHNY, SVGAGI (reference sequence). V was pared by 3 bases and J by 6 bases, with 18 bases between. This CDR3 is built from 15 residues. The CDR3 here is CASSYVFTPESEQYF. In nucleotides, the CDR3 is TGTGCCAGCAGTTATGTATTTACCCCGGAGAGCGAGCAGTACTTC.

CDR3 sequence reads: CASSFKTGTVNEQFF. CDR3 nucleotide sequence: TGTGCCAGCAGTTTCAAGACCGGGACAGTCAATGAGCAGTTCTTC. The chain has TRBV7-9 and TRBJ2-1; 7 nucleotides agree with TRBD1. With V trimmed by 6 bases and J by 6 bases, 11 bases remained unmatched. The CDR3 spans 15 residues. Germline assignment: CDR1 SEHNR and CDR2 FQNEAQ (reference sequence).

This clone was seen a single time. J is TRBJ1-2 and V is TRBV27, with 7 bases that match TRBD1. The CDR3 is 13 amino acids. Germline V gene data show CDR1 as MNHEY and CDR2 as SMNVEV (reference sequence). Trimming cost V 0 bases and J 8 bases; bases outside gene matches: 3. The CDR3 nucleotides are TGTGCCAGCAGTTTATCGCGACAGGGCGGCTACACCTTC. Protein: CASSLSRQGGYTF.

The chain links TRBV19 to TRBJ1-1; 7 nucleotides line up with TRBD1. V trimming: 0 bases; J trimming: 1 base; junction bases outside the gene matches: 2. CDR3 length equals 15 residues. The germline CDR1 and CDR2 sequences are LNHDA and SQIVND (reference sequence). CDR3 in amino acids: CASSIDPGGNTEAFF. The CDR3 DNA sequence: TGTGCCAGTAGTATAGACCCAGGGGGGAACACTGAAGCTTTCTTT. Drawing the rest from reference TRBV19 and TRBJ1-1, the complete variable domain is DGGITQSPKYLFRKEGQNVTLSCEQNLNHDAMYWYRQDPGQGLRLIYYSQIVNDFQKGDIAEGYSVSREKKESFPLTVTSAQKNPTAFYLCASSIDPGGNTEAFFGQGTRLTVV.

The chain combines TRBV10-1 with TRBJ1-3; D unclear. The V gene's germline CDR1 is WNHNN and CDR2 SYGVQD (reference sequence). The V and J ends lost 7 bases and 0 bases respectively, with 7 bases between them. This CDR3 is built from 13 residues. The CDR3 DNA reads as TGCGCCAGCATGTCCAGCTCTGGAAACACCATATATTTT. Translated: CASMSSSGNTIYF.

This rearrangement joins TRBV9 to TRBJ2-7, with TRBD1 matching over 8 bases. Losses at the gene ends were 4 bases for V and 5 bases for J; bases not matched to a gene: 5. CDR3 length: 13 amino acids. CDR1 is SGDLS, CDR2 YYNGEE, per germline. The CDR3 nucleotides are TGTGCCAGCAGCTTCCAGGGGGCCGACGAGCAGTACTTC. As protein: CASSFQGADEQYF.

This clone has a single count. This could be a read error, since a much larger clone is one nucleotide away. Other nucleotide sequences from this sample produce the same CDR3. The CDR3 loop reads CASSLTGDYGYTF. CDR3 in DNA: TGTGCCAGCAGCTTGACAGGGGACTATGGCTACACCTTC. The chain employs TRBV28 and TRBJ1-2; TRBD1 aligns across 8 bases. CDR1 and CDR2 from the germline V gene are MDHEN and SYDVKM. This CDR3 spans 13 amino acids. The V and J ends lost 6 bases and 3 bases, in that order; junction bases with no gene match: 3.

The V and J genes are TRBV19 and TRBJ2-3; D may be TRBD1 (6 bases). Trimming removed 6 bases from V and 10 bases from J, with 14 bases in between. In germline, CDR1 is LNHDA, CDR2 SQIVND (reference sequence). The CDR3 length is 12 residues. CDR3 sequence (DNA): TGTGCCAGTAGCTTAACAGGGATGGCGCAGTATTTT. Translating it yields CASSLTGMAQYF.

J is TRBJ1-5 and V is TRBV28, with TRBD1 matching over 7 bases. Germline V gene sequence: CDR1 MDHEN, CDR2 SYDVKM. J was trimmed by 6 bases and V by 3 bases; bases with no gene match: 5. This CDR3 is 14 amino acids long. The CDR3 sequence: CASSFEAGGQPQHF. Here the CDR3 DNA reads TGTGCCAGCAGTTTCGAGGCAGGGGGTCAGCCCCAGCATTTT.

V and J are TRBV15 and TRBJ1-6; no clear D. V lost 5 bases, J lost 7 bases, and 9 bases lay in between. Germline V gene data show CDR1 as LNHNV and CDR2 as YYDKDF (reference sequence). The CDR3 sequence is 13 residues long. The CDR3 is CATSEVLNSPLHF. The CDR3 bases are TGTGCCACCAGCGAGGTCCTCAATTCACCCCTCCACTTT.

CDR3 DNA: TGTGCCAGCCGGCGTGGGACTAGCGGCACCTACGAGCAGTACTTC. It encodes CASRRGTSGTYEQYF. J is TRBJ2-7 and V is TRBV27; 11 bases agree with TRBD2. The junction had 8 bases not matched to a gene; V was cut back by 8 bases and J by 2 bases. From germline, CDR1 is MNHEY and CDR2 SMNVEV (reference sequence). This CDR3 contains 15 residues.

There are a few counts of this clone. The chain combines TRBV6-5 with TRBJ1-1; no definite D call. Germline CDR1 reads MNHEY; CDR2 reads SVGAGI. The CDR3 contains 15 residues. V was shortened by 8 bases and J by 7 bases, with 23 bases between the two germline ends. The CDR3: CASSREGARRFEAFF. The DNA of the CDR3 is TGTGCCAGCTCTCGGGAGGGTGCACGCCGATTTGAAGCTTTCTTT.

The rearrangement links TRBV4-1 to TRBJ1-2; the match to TRBD1 covers 7 bases. CDR1 is MGHRA, CDR2 YSYEKL, per germline. This CDR3 is built from 14 residues. The V and J ends lost 8 bases and 2 bases, in that order; junction bases with no gene match: 8. Here the CDR3 reads CASRFAQGNYGYTF. The CDR3 DNA follows: TGCGCCAGCCGGTTCGCACAGGGGAACTATGGCTACACCTTC.

The chain joins TRBV7-2 to TRBJ1-6, with a possible D match to TRBD1 (5 bases). CDR3 length: 14 residues. Trimming shortened V by 1 base and J by 13 bases, and 14 bases separated the two germline ends. Looked up from germline, CDR1 is SGHTA and CDR2 is FQGNSA. The CDR3 here is CASSLDSRGSPLHF. CDR3 DNA: TGTGCCAGCAGCTTAGACTCAAGGGGTTCCCCCCTCCACTTT.

The rearrangement joins TRBV29-1 to TRBJ2-7, with 7 positions matching TRBD1. V gave up 6 bases and J gave up 7 bases; unmatched junction bases: 15. The CDR3 covers 14 residues. The germline V gene has CDR1 SQVTM and CDR2 ANQGSEA. The CDR3 reads CSVRQGLGMSEQYF. For the CDR3, the DNA is TGCAGCGTCAGACAGGGCCTAGGGATGTCGGAGCAGTACTTC.

This chain connects TRBV9 to TRBJ2-2; a possible D gene is TRBD2 (7 bases). The germline gives CDR1 SGDLS, CDR2 YYNGEE. V lost 2 bases to trimming and J lost 3 bases, with 17 bases between them. This CDR3 has 17 residues. The CDR3: CASSVGRWGAHTGELFF. CDR3 nucleotide sequence: TGTGCCAGCAGCGTCGGGAGGTGGGGGGCCCACACCGGGGAGCTGTTTTTT.

The chain carries TRBV7-8 and TRBJ2-5; D is undetermined. V lost 5 bases and J lost 2, with 12 bases in between. This CDR3 is 14 amino acids long. CDR1 is SGHVS and CDR2 is FQNEAQ in the germline V gene. CDR3 amino acids: CASSKGASQETQYF. The CDR3 DNA is TGTGCCAGCAGCAAAGGAGCTAGTCAAGAGACCCAGTACTTC.

This clone turned up a few times. This sequence joins TRBV14 and TRBJ1-2; weak D call: TRBD1 (5 bases). The V end was cut by 1 base, the J end by 4 bases, with 7 bases between. Germline V gene data show CDR1 as SGHDN and CDR2 as FVKESK. CDR3 length equals 13 residues. The CDR3 is CASSQARGYGYTF. The CDR3, as DNA: TGTGCCAGCAGCCAAGCTAGGGGCTATGGCTACACCTTC.

The rearrangement uses TRBV7-6 and TRBJ2-7; D perhaps matches TRBD1 (8 bases). CDR1 SGHVS and CDR2 FNYEAQ come from the germline V gene. The CDR3 loop spans 14 amino acids. Deletions cut 5 bases from V and 2 bases from J, with 13 bases between. CDR3 sequence: CASSPQGGTYEQYF. As DNA, the CDR3 is TGTGCCAGCAGCCCACAGGGGGGGACCTACGAGCAGTACTTC.